This TCR beta chain was documented in a study of blood T cell repertoires in COVID-19. Background on the study: Whether acute or convalescent, the COVID-19 samples came from the United States, Italy and Spain. T cells, B-cell-depleted T cells, or PBMCs supplied cDNA or gDNA.

In the authors' workflow: Estimation of nucleated cell counts was performed using reference gene primer amplification. Sequencing used immunoSEQ multiplex PCR; TCRdb keeps in-frame clones, though not all of them. The V and J calls and the clone size are those of that table, but D and trimming were determined from the DNA. Of about 180,000 clones listed, around 80% are singletons. Losses at the gene ends were 3 bases for V and 3 bases for J; bases not matched to a gene: 8. The CDR3 is made up of 16 amino acids. Germline V gives CDR1 MNHNS, CDR2 SASEGT. The receptor was derived from an older man with active or convalescent COVID-19. The chain uses TRBV6-1 and TRBJ2-3, with 8 positions matching TRBD1. The specimen was peripheral blood. In DNA, the CDR3 is TGTGCCAGCAGTGAGATTTCAGGGGGCGCGACAGATACGCAGTATTTT. Its translation is CASSEISGGATDTQYF.